Sequencing of this T cell receptor (beta chain) was carried out in a study of shared clonotypes between healthy human individuals. This clone appeared once. The data were produced by immunoSEQ multiplex PCR, yet TCRdb's version contains in-frame clones alone and is incomplete. The sample shows about 1,900,000 clones, about 95% of them seen only once. CD8 cells classed as naive were CD45RO-negative and positively selected for CCR7, excluding terminally differentiated effector memory CD45RA+ cells. The V end was cut by 4 bases, the J end by 6 bases, with 6 bases between. The CDR3 sequence is 11 residues long. CDR1 is MNHEY and CDR2 is SMNVEV in the germline V gene (reference sequence).

The gene calls are TRBV27 and TRBJ2-5; D remains ambiguous. The receptor's source is a man between 18 and 35 years old in good health. Input material: naive CD8+ T cells sorted from blood. The DNA of the CDR3 is TGTGCCAGCAGTTCCTATAAGACCCAGTACTTC. It is translated as CASSSYKTQYF.